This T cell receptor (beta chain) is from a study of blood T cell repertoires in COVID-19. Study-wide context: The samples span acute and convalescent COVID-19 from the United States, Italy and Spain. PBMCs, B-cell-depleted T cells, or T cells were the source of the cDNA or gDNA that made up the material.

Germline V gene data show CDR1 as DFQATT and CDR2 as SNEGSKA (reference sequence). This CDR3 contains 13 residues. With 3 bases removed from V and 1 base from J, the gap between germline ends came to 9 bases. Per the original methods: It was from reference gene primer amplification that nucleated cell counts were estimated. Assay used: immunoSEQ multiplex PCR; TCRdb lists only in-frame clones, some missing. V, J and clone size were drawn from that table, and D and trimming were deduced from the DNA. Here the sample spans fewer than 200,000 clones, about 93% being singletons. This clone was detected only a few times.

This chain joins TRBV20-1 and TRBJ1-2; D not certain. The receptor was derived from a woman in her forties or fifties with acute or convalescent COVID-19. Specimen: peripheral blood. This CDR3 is CSASTGFNYGYTF. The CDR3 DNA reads TGCAGTGCTAGTACGGGTTTTAACTATGGCTACACCTTC.